Shown below are 30 T cell receptor beta chains from a single sample sequenced in a study of blood T cell repertoires in COVID-19 (dated by TCRdb to the early 2020s). The library relied on the immunoSEQ multiplex PCR assay. TCRdb limited this immuneACCESS table to in-frame rearrangements with V and J called. A share of clones is missing; checked studies link under half to unresolved V genes, and the rest is unexplained. In this sample the table shows roughly 150,000 clones, approximately 91% of which occur a single time. The top ten constitute approximately 2.4% of the sample. Sample: peripheral blood. These receptors were collected from a man aged 18 to 29 with acute or convalescent COVID-19.

The V and J genes are TRBV24-1 and TRBJ1-2; D is ambiguous. CDR3 length: 14 residues. The germline V gene encodes CDR1 KGHDR and CDR2 SFDVKD. V gave up 3 bases and J gave up 0 bases, with 7 bases separating them. The CDR3 is CATSDAGTNYGYTF. DNA for the CDR3: TGTGCCACCAGTGATGCGGGGACTAACTATGGCTACACCTTC.

The chain recombines TRBV9 with TRBJ1-2, with 7 bases fitting TRBD1. This CDR3 region has 12 residues. The ends lost 3 bases at V and 8 bases at J; junction bases unmatched: 4. The germline gives CDR1 SGDLS, CDR2 YYNGEE. CDR3 sequence: CASSEGARGYTF. The CDR3 nucleotides read TGTGCCAGCAGCGAGGGGGCTAGGGGCTACACCTTC.

This clone has a single count. V usage is TRBV29-1 and J usage is TRBJ1-2; possibly TRBD1 for D (5 bases). Germline V gives CDR1 SQVTM, CDR2 ANQGSEA. This CDR3 region has 13 residues. The V end lost 0 bases, the J end lost 4 bases, and 9 bases lay between the germline ends. CDR3 amino acids: CSVEDRRGYGYTF. DNA of the CDR3: TGCAGCGTTGAAGATCGGAGGGGCTATGGCTACACCTTC.

The V gene is TRBV5-5, the J gene TRBJ2-5; possible D gene TRBD1, 6 bases. The V and J ends lost 2 bases and 4 bases respectively, with 27 bases between them. This CDR3 has 19 residues. From germline, CDR1 is SGHKS and CDR2 YYEKEE (reference sequence). CDR3 sequence reads: CASSFRGSHRPGVGETQYF. CDR3 in DNA: TGTGCCAGCAGCTTCAGAGGATCCCATCGGCCAGGGGTGGGAGAGACCCAGTACTTC.

This rearrangement joins TRBV5-4 to TRBJ1-1; 9 bases map to TRBD1. CDR3 size: 14 residues. V shed 6 bases, J shed 1 base, and the junction held 4 bases outside the gene matches. Germline CDR1 SGHNT, CDR2 YYREEE (reference sequence). In DNA form, the CDR3 reads TGTGCCAGCAAGGCGACAGGGGGGAACACTGAAGCTTTCTTT. Its protein product is CASKATGGNTEAFF.

V is TRBV19 and J is TRBJ2-1, with 7 bases that match TRBD2. CDR3 size: 17 residues. Germline V gene data show CDR1 as LNHDA and CDR2 as SQIVND (reference sequence). With V trimmed by 5 bases and J by 1 base, 11 bases remained unmatched. The CDR3 here is CASSLIAGVGSYNEQFF. CDR3 sequence (DNA): TGTGCCAGTAGTTTGATTGCGGGAGTAGGGTCCTACAATGAGCAGTTCTTC.

J is TRBJ2-1 and V is TRBV4-1; 8 nucleotides line up with TRBD1. Trimming took 6 bases from V and 1 from J; bases not matched to a gene: 5. This CDR3 region has 15 residues. CDR1 is MGHRA, CDR2 YSYEKL, per germline. CDR3 DNA sequence: TGCGCCAGCAGACAGGGGGAAAGTTCCTACAATGAGCAGTTCTTC. It translates to CASRQGESSYNEQFF.

The V and J genes are TRBV15 and TRBJ2-1; 13 nucleotides match TRBD2. The V gene end was trimmed by 5 bases and the J gene end by 1 base; junction bases not matched to a gene: 11. Germline V lookup: CDR1 LNHNV, CDR2 YYDKDF (reference sequence). The CDR3 has 19 residues. The CDR3 nucleotides are TGTGCCACCAGCTCGCGCCCGGGACTAGCGGGACCATCCTACAATGAGCAGTTCTTC. Translated, it gives CATSSRPGLAGPSYNEQFF.

The chain has TRBV24-1 and TRBJ2-1, with a possible D match to TRBD2 (5 bases). V lost 0 bases to trimming and J lost 8 bases, with 13 bases between them. The CDR3 has 15 amino acids. The germline gives CDR1 KGHDR, CDR2 SFDVKD. The CDR3 nucleotides read TGTGCCACCAGTGATTTGAGTTTTGCGAGGGATGAGCAGTTCTTC. Residues: CATSDLSFARDEQFF.

This clone was seen more than once but under ten times. The chain is built from TRBV19 and TRBJ2-7; TRBD2 aligns across 10 bases. The germline V gene has CDR1 LNHDA and CDR2 SQIVND (reference sequence). Germline trimming cut 2 bases from V and 4 bases from J; bases unmatched to any gene: 2. The CDR3 is made up of 14 amino acids. This CDR3 reads CASSITSGMYEQYF. Written as DNA, the CDR3 is TGTGCCAGTAGTATAACTAGCGGGATGTACGAGCAGTACTTC.

J is TRBJ1-1 and V is TRBV25-1; 7 nucleotides line up with TRBD1. Unmatched junction bases numbered 6, after V lost 2 bases and J lost 3 bases. The CDR3 runs 15 residues. Germline V gene lookup returns CDR1 MGHDK and CDR2 SYGVNS. DNA of the CDR3: TGTGCCAGCAGTGAAGAGGGACAGAAGTACACTGAAGCTTTCTTT. Its translation is CASSEEGQKYTEAFF.

The CDR3 reads CASSRKIAGGGNNEQFF. Written as DNA, the CDR3 is TGTGCCAGCAGCCGGAAGATAGCGGGAGGAGGTAACAATGAGCAGTTCTTC. The genes are TRBV3-1 (or the pseudogene TRBV3-2) and TRBJ2-1; 10 bases map to TRBD2. Germline values: CDR1 LGHDT, CDR2 YNNKEL (reference sequence). V lost 4 bases, J lost 5 bases, and 11 bases stayed unmatched. CDR3 length: 17 amino acids.

The chain couples TRBV27 to TRBJ1-5, with TRBD1 identical over 9 bases. Trimming cost V 2 bases and J 4 bases; bases outside gene matches: 0. The germline CDR1 and CDR2 sequences are MNHEY and SMNVEV (reference sequence). The CDR3 covers 14 residues. CDR3 loop: CASSLGTGNQPQHF. CDR3 bases: TGTGCCAGCAGTTTAGGGACAGGGAATCAGCCCCAGCATTTT.

The V gene is TRBV10-2, the J gene TRBJ2-4, with a weak D call TRBD1 (6 bases). V lost 11 bases to trimming and J lost 0 bases, with 26 bases between them. The CDR3 spans 18 residues. In germline, CDR1 is WSHSY, CDR2 SAAADI. CDR3 amino acids: CARPNRAAGRLAKNIQYF. As DNA, the CDR3 is TGCGCCCGCCCCAACAGGGCGGCGGGCCGTCTAGCCAAAAACATTCAGTACTTC.

This clone appeared a single time. CDR3 in DNA: TGTGCCACCAGTGATCCCCGCTCCCTAGGGGATGGCTACACCTTC. Translated, it gives CATSDPRSLGDGYTF. This chain uses TRBV24-1 with TRBJ1-2; tentative D call: TRBD1 (5 bases). Trimming pared 3 bases from V and 6 bases from J, leaving 16 bases between. The CDR3 contains 15 residues. Germline assignment: CDR1 KGHDR and CDR2 SFDVKD.

The chain carries TRBV4-1 and TRBJ2-1, with TRBD1 identical over 9 bases. CDR1 and CDR2 from the germline V gene are MGHRA and YSYEKL. V lost 4 bases, J lost 5 bases, and 3 bases stayed unmatched. The CDR3 is made up of 14 amino acids. CDR3 protein: CASSRGQGDNEQFF. As DNA, the CDR3 is TGCGCCAGCAGCCGGGGACAGGGTGACAATGAGCAGTTCTTC.

V usage is TRBV3-1 (or the pseudogene TRBV3-2) and J usage is TRBJ1-2; TRBD1 agrees at 7 bases. Per the germline V gene, CDR1 is LGHDT and CDR2 is YNNKEL (reference sequence). This CDR3 region has 15 residues. With V trimmed by 0 bases and J by 6 bases, 7 bases remained unmatched. The CDR3 bases are TGTGCCAGCAGCCAAGAAGGTAGGGGGCTGAATGGCTACACCTTC. Translated: CASSQEGRGLNGYTF.

This chain uses TRBV6-5 with TRBJ1-6; D possibly corresponds to TRBD1 (6 bases). The V end was cut by 7 bases, the J end by 7 bases, with 14 bases between. The length of the CDR3 is 14 residues. Per germline, CDR1 MNHEY and CDR2 SVGAGI. The CDR3 DNA sequence: TGTGCCAGCACCCCGGACAGTAGAAATTCACCCCTCCACTTT. Translated: CASTPDSRNSPLHF.

The chain employs TRBV12-5 and TRBJ2-7; possible D gene TRBD2, 6 bases. The CDR3 runs 13 residues. With 6 bases removed from V and 1 base from J, the gap between germline ends came to 10 bases. Germline CDR1 LGHNT, CDR2 FRNRAP. Here the CDR3 reads CASGGDFSYEQYF. In DNA form, the CDR3 reads TGTGCTAGTGGCGGGGACTTTTCCTACGAGCAGTACTTC.

V is TRBV5-4 and J is TRBJ2-1; TRBD2 is a possible D gene (6 bases). The V end lost 2 bases, the J end lost 10 bases, and 13 bases lay between the germline ends. Per the germline V gene, CDR1 is SGHNT and CDR2 is YYREEE (reference sequence). The CDR3 is 13 amino acids. The DNA of the CDR3 is TGTGCCAGCAGCTTAAGTCGGGAGTTGGAGCAGTTCTTC. This codes for CASSLSRELEQFF. The complete variable domain, with remaining parts taken from reference TRBV5-4 and TRBJ2-1, reads ETGVTQSPTHLIKTRGQQVTLRCSSQSGHNTVSWYQQALGQGPQFIFQYYREEENGRGNFPPRFSGLQFPNYSSELNVNALELDDSALYLCASSLSRELEQFFGPGTRLTVL.

The chain is built from TRBV19 and TRBJ1-5; 10 nucleotides line up with TRBD1. The CDR3 consists of 15 residues. The V and J ends lost 7 bases and 6 bases, in that order; junction bases with no gene match: 9. The germline gives CDR1 LNHDA, CDR2 SQIVND (reference sequence). The DNA for the CDR3 is TGTGCCAGTATTCGGACAGGGGGGTATTTTCAGCCCCAGCATTTT. Its protein is CASIRTGGYFQPQHF.

The chain recombines TRBV19 with TRBJ1-1; the D is unclear. The CDR3 sequence is 12 residues long. V was shortened by 5 bases and J by 11 bases, with 15 bases between the two germline ends. Per the germline V gene, CDR1 is LNHDA and CDR2 is SQIVND (reference sequence). CDR3: CASSEPPARAFF. In DNA form, the CDR3 reads TGTGCCAGTAGTGAGCCACCAGCGAGGGCTTTCTTT.

The chain employs TRBV10-3 and TRBJ1-4, with D possibly matching TRBD1 (6 bases). V lost 4 bases and J lost 7, with 13 bases in between. The CDR3 has 14 amino acids. Germline-derived CDR1 and CDR2 are ENHRY and SYGVKD. Written as DNA, the CDR3 is TGTGCCATCAGTGGTACAGGGATGGGTGAAAAACTGTTTTTT. It specifies CAISGTGMGEKLFF.

This clone occurred a few times. Additional DNA sequences in this sample encode the identical CDR3. The gene calls are TRBV11-2 and TRBJ1-4, with no clear D. Germline V gene sequence: CDR1 SGHAT, CDR2 FQNNGV. V was cut by 2 bases and J by 2 bases, with 9 bases left in between. The CDR3 totals 15 residues. The CDR3 nucleotides read TGTGCCAGCAGCTTAACCACAGCTACTAATGAAAAACTGTTTTTT. Its protein is CASSLTTATNEKLFF.

This clone has just a few counts. This chain connects TRBV6-1 to TRBJ1-3, with D possibly being TRBD1 (6 bases). This CDR3 comprises 16 residues. With 0 bases removed from V and 4 bases from J, the gap between germline ends came to 13 bases. The V gene's germline CDR1 is MNHNS and CDR2 SASEGT. This CDR3 is CASSEADGTPGNTIYF. The CDR3 DNA reads as TGTGCCAGCAGTGAAGCTGACGGGACACCCGGAAACACCATATATTTT.

The chain links TRBV29-1 to TRBJ1-2; 8 bases are a match to TRBD1. V shed 6 bases, J shed 6 bases, and the junction held 6 bases outside the gene matches. The CDR3 length is 12 residues. From germline, CDR1 is SQVTM and CDR2 ANQGSEA. The CDR3 region is CSVSQGADGYTF. Here the CDR3 DNA reads TGCAGCGTCTCCCAGGGGGCGGATGGCTACACCTTC.

J is TRBJ1-1 and V is TRBV7-8; 7 positions match TRBD1. V lost 5 bases, J lost 5 bases, and 8 bases stayed unmatched. Per germline, CDR1 SGHVS and CDR2 FQNEAQ. The CDR3 spans 14 residues. The CDR3 DNA reads TGTGCCAGCAGCGTAACAGGGGTAGGAACTGAAGCTTTCTTT. Amino acids: CASSVTGVGTEAFF.

This chain uses TRBV18 with TRBJ2-2, with TRBD1 matching 8 bases. Germline V gene lookup returns CDR1 KGHSH and CDR2 LQKENI. Trimming took 8 bases from V and 6 from J; bases not matched to a gene: 5. The CDR3 runs to 13 residues. The chain's CDR3 is CASAQQGAGELFF. CDR3 DNA: TGTGCCAGCGCCCAACAGGGGGCCGGGGAGCTGTTTTTT. Variable domain in full (rest from reference TRBV18 and TRBJ2-2): NAGVMQNPRHLVRRRGQEARLRCSPMKGHSHVYWYRQLPEEGLKFMVYLQKENIIDESGMPKERFSAEFPKEGPSILRIQQVVRGDSAAYFCASAQQGAGELFFGEGSRLTVL.

This clone was observed once. The chain is built from TRBV7-9 and TRBJ1-2; no definite D call. Between the trimmed V and J ends, which lost 3 bases and 8 bases, there was a span of 13 bases. The germline gives CDR1 SEHNR, CDR2 FQNEAQ (reference sequence). The CDR3 is 13 residues long. The CDR3 loop is CASSFDSGHGYTF. Written as DNA, the CDR3 is TGTGCCAGCAGCTTCGACTCTGGCCACGGCTACACCTTC.

The genes are TRBV6-5 and TRBJ1-5; D may be TRBD1 (6 bases). This CDR3 comprises 15 residues. V lost 2 bases to trimming and J lost 0 bases, with 8 bases between them. From germline, CDR1 is MNHEY and CDR2 SVGAGI. CDR3 bases: TGTGCCAGCAGTTACAGGGGGGGTAGCAATCAGCCCCAGCATTTT. Amino acid sequence: CASSYRGGSNQPQHF.